The source of this T cell receptor beta chain is a study of blood T cell repertoires in COVID-19. Study at large: Sources were T cells, B-cell-depleted T cells, or PBMCs; the material itself was cDNA or gDNA.

Clones were read by immunoSEQ multiplex PCR, and TCRdb kept only the in-frame ones, dropping some. The repertoire consists of roughly 170,000 clones, with about 87% occurring once and the leading ten covering about 2.5%. With 3 bases removed from V and 4 bases from J, the gap between germline ends came to 4 bases. Germline loops: CDR1 SGHTA, CDR2 FQGTGA. CDR3 length: 11 amino acids. The chain uses TRBV7-3 and TRBJ2-7; the D is unclear. The TCR sequence derives from a man aged 40-49 years with active or convalescent COVID-19. The sample was peripheral blood. The CDR3 reads CASSFPYEQYF. As DNA, the CDR3 is TGTGCCAGCAGCTTCCCATACGAGCAGTACTTC.